The entry that follows covers one T cell receptor (beta chain) sequence. The antigen remains undetermined. The sample is drawn from a study of identical twins. Study conclusions and caveats: While abundant cord blood beta clonotypes carried fewer insertions, memory repertoires showed no such pattern. Excess low generation probability was seen in twin-shared out-of-frame alpha sequences.

TCRdb re-called the 5' RACE reads through MiXCR, storing one row per CDR3 protein. Of roughly 710,000 distinct CDR3 sequences listed, approximately 6.1% are singletons. With 5 bases clipped from V and 1 base from J, the junction kept 9 bases outside the gene matches. CDR1 LNHDA and CDR2 SQIVND come from the germline V gene (reference sequence). CDR3 length equals 16 residues. This chain connects TRBV19 to TRBJ2-3; 7 nucleotides line up with TRBD2. Sequenced material: naive T cells sorted from blood. The receptor comes from a man between 18 and 35 years old in good health. For the CDR3, the DNA is TGTGCCAGTAGTCCGGCGGGAGAGGACGGCACAGATACGCAGTATTTT. Translation: CASSPAGEDGTDTQYF.